This T cell receptor (beta chain) emerged from a study of blood T cell repertoires in COVID-19. Study-level information: Sites across the United States, Italy and Spain contributed samples from acute and convalescent COVID-19. PBMCs, B-cell-depleted T cells, or T cells provided the cDNA or gDNA that made up the material.

The V gene's germline CDR1 is GTSNPN and CDR2 SVGIG (reference sequence). This CDR3 has 15 amino acids. V lost 4 bases, J lost 7 bases, and 13 bases stayed unmatched. As handled by the study authors: Estimation of nucleated cell counts was performed using reference gene primer amplification. Assay used: immunoSEQ multiplex PCR; TCRdb lists only in-frame clones, some missing. That table is the source of V, J and clone size, and D and trimming were worked out from the DNA. The table includes some 74,000 clones, approximately 78% detected once. The sequence was obtained from a woman older than 75 with active or convalescent COVID-19. The sequencing input was peripheral blood. The rearrangement joins TRBV30 to TRBJ2-1, with TRBD2 matching over 7 bases. The CDR3 protein is CAWTSGTTVGNEQFF. CDR3 bases: TGTGCCTGGACCTCGGGGACTACCGTGGGGAATGAGCAGTTCTTC.